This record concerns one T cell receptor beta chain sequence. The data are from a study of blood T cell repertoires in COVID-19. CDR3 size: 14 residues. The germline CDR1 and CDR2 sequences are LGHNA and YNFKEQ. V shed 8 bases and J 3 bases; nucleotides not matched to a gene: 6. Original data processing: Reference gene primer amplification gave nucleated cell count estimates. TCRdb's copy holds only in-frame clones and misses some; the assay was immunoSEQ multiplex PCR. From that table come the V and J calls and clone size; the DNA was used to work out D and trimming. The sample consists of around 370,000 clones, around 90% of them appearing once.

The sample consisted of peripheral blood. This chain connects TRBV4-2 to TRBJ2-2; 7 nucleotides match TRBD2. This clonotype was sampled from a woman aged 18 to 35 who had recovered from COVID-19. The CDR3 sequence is CASGSGTDTGELFF. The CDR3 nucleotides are TGTGCCAGCGGAAGCGGGACCGACACCGGGGAGCTGTTTTTT.